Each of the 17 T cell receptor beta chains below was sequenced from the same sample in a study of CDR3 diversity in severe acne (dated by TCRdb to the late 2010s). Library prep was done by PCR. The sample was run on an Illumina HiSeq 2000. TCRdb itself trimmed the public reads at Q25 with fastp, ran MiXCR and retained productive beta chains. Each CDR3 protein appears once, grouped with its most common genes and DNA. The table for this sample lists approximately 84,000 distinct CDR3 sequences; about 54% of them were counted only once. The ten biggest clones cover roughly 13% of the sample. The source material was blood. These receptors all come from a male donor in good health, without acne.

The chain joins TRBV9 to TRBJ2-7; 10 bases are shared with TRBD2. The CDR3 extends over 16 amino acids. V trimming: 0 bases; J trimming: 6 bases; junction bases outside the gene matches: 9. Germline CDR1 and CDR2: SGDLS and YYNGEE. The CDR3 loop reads CASSVARQAGGSEQYF. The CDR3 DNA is TGTGCCAGCAGCGTAGCTCGGCAAGCGGGAGGGTCCGAGCAGTACTTC.

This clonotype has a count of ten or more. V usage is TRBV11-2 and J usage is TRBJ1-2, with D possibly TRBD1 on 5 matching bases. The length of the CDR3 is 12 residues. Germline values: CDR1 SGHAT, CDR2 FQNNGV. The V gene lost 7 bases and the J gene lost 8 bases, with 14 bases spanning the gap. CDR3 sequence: CASNKQGGGYTF. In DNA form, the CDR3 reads TGTGCCAGCAACAAGCAGGGAGGGGGCTACACCTTC.

The CDR3 nucleotides are TGCAGTGCTAGAGACCTCATGAACACTGAAGCTTTCTTT. Translated: CSARDLMNTEAFF. J is TRBJ1-1 and V is TRBV20-1; no firm D call. This CDR3 is 13 amino acids long. Germline loops: CDR1 DFQATT, CDR2 SNEGSKA (reference sequence). V was shortened by 0 bases and J by 0 bases, with 5 bases between the two germline ends.

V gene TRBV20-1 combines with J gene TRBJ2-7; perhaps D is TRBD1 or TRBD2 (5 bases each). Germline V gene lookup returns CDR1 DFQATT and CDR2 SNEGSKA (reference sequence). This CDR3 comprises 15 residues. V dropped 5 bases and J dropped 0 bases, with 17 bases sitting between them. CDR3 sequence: CSAYLPGLCSYEQYF. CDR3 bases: TGCAGTGCTTATCTTCCGGGGCTATGCTCCTACGAGCAGTACTTC.

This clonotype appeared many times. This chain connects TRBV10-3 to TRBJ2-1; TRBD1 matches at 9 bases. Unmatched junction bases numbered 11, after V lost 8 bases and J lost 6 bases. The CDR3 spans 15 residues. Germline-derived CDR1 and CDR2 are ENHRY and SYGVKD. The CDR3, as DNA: TGTGCCATCCGAACCTCCGGGACAGGGACCAATGAGCAGTTCTTC. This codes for CAIRTSGTGTNEQFF.

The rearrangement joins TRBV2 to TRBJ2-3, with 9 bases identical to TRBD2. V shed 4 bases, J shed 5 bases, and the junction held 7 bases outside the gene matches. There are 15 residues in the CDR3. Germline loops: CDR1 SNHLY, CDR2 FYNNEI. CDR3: CASSAVAGDRDTQYF. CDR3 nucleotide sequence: TGTGCCAGCAGTGCGGTAGCGGGAGATCGAGATACGCAGTATTTT.

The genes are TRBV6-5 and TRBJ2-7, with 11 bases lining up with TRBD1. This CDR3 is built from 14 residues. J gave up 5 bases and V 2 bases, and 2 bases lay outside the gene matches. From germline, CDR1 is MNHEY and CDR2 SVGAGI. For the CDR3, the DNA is TGTGCCAGCAGTTACCGGGACAGGGGGGACGAGCAGTACTTC. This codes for CASSYRDRGDEQYF.

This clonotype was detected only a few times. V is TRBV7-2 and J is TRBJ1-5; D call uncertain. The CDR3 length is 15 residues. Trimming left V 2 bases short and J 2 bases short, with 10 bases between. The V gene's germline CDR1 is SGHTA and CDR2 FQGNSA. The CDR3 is CASSLTFGGNQPQHF. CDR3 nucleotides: TGTGCCAGCAGCTTAACCTTCGGAGGCAATCAGCCCCAGCATTTT.

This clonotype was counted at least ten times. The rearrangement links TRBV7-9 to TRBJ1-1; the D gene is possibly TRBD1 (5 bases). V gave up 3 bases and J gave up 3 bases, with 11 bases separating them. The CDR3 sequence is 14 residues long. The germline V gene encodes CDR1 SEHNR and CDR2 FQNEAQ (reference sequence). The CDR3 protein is CASSFGDPYTEAFF. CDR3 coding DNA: TGTGCCAGCAGCTTCGGGGACCCTTACACTGAAGCTTTCTTT. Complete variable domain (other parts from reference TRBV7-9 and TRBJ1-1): DTGVSQNPRHKITKRGQNVTFRCDPISEHNRLYWYRQTLGQGPEFLTYFQNEAQLEKSRLLSDRFSAERPKGSFSTLEIQRTEQGDSAMYLCASSFGDPYTEAFFGQGTRLTVV.

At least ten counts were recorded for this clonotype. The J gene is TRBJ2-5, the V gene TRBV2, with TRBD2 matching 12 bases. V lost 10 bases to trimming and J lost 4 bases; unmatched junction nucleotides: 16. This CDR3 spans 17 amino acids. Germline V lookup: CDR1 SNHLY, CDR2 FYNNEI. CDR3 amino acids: CATGQGRLAGDGETQYF. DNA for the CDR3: TGTGCCACTGGACAGGGGAGACTAGCGGGAGACGGAGAGACCCAGTACTTC.

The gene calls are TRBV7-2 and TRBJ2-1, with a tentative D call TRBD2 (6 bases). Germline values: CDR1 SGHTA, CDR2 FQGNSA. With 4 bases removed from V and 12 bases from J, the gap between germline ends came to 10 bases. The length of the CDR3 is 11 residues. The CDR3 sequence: CASSSGLRQFF. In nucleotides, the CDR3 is TGTGCCAGCAGCTCGGGACTGCGGCAGTTCTTC.

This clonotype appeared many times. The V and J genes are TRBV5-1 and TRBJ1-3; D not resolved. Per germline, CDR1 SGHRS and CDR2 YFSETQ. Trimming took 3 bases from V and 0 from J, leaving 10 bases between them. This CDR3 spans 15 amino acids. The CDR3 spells CASSSSSVSGNTIYF. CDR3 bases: TGCGCCAGCAGCTCCTCCTCGGTCTCTGGAAACACCATATATTTT. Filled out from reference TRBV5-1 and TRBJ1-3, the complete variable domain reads KAGVTQTPRYLIKTRGQQVTLSCSPISGHRSVSWYQQTPGQGLQFLFEYFSETQRNKGNFPGRFSGRQFSNSRSEMNVSTLELGDSALYLCASSSSSVSGNTIYFGEGSWLTVV.

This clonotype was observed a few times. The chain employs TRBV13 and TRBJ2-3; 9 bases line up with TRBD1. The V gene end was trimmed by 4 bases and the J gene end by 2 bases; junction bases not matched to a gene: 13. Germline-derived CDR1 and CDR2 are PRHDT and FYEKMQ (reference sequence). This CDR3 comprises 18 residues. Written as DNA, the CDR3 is TGTGCCAGCAGCTGGACAGGGGACGGGGGCGCTCACACAGATACGCAGTATTTT. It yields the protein CASSWTGDGGAHTDTQYF.

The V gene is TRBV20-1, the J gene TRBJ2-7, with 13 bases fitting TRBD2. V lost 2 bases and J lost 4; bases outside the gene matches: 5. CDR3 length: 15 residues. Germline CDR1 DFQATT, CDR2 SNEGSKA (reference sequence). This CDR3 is CSARRGLAGSYEQYF. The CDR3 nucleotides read TGCAGTGCTAGACGGGGACTAGCGGGGTCGTACGAGCAGTACTTC.

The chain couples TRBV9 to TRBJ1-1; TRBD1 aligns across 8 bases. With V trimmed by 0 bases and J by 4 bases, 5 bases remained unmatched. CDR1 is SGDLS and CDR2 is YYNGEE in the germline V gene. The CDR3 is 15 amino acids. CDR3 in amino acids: CASSVGTGYTTEAFF. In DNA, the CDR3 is TGTGCCAGCAGCGTAGGGACAGGGTACACCACTGAAGCTTTCTTT.

As DNA, the CDR3 is TGTGCCACTGACGAGGGAACGAACACCGGGGAGCTGTTTTTT. Translation gives CATDEGTNTGELFF. The genes are TRBV24-1 and TRBJ2-2, with D possibly being TRBD2 (5 bases). V was trimmed by 10 bases and J by 0 bases, leaving 11 bases between them. Germline CDR1 KGHDR, CDR2 SFDVKD. This CDR3 is 14 amino acids long.

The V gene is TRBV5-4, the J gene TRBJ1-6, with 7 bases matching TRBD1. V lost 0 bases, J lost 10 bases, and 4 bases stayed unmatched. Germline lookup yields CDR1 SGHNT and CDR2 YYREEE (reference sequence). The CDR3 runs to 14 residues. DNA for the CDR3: TGTGCCAGCAGCTTGGGACAGGGTGGCTCACCCCTCCACTTT. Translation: CASSLGQGGSPLHF.